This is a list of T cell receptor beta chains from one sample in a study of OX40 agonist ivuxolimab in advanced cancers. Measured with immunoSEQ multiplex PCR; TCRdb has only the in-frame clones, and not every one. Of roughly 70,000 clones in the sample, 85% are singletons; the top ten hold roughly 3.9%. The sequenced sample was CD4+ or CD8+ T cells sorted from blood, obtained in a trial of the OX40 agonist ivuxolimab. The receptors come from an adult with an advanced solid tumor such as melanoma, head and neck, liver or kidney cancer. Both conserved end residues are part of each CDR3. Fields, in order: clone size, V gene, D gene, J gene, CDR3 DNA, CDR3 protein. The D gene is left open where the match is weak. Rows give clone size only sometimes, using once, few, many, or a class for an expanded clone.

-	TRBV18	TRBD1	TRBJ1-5	TGTGCCAGCTCATCCGGGACAGGGGTCAATCAGCCCCAGCATTTT	CASSSGTGVNQPQHF
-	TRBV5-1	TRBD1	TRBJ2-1	TGCGCCAGCAGCTCGACAGGGAGCTCCTACAATGAGCAGTTCTTC	CASSSTGSSYNEQFF
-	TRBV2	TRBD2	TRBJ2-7	TGTGCCAGCAGTGAAGCGGGAGCGGGGGGCTACGAGCAGTACTTC	CASSEAGAGGYEQYF
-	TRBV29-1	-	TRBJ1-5	TGCAGCGTTGGGGGTGGGCAGGGGCCCAATCAGCCCCAGCATTTT	CSVGGGQGPNQPQHF
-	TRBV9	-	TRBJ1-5	TGTGCCAGCAGCGTCACTTGGAACCAGCCCCAGCATTTT	CASSVTWNQPQHF
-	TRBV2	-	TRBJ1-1	TGTGCCAGCAGTGAAAATTCGGGAGTGAACACTGAAGCTTTCTTT	CASSENSGVNTEAFF
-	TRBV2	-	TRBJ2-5	TGTGCCAGCAGTGAAAGGAGGCCGACCCAGTACTTC	CASSERRPTQYF
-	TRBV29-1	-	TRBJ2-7	TGCAGCGCTCTACAGGGTACCTACGAGCAGTACTTC	CSALQGTYEQYF
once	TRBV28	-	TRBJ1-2	TGTGCCAGCAGGCCCTTAGATGGGGGGAGGTACTATGGCTACACCTTC	CASRPLDGGRYYGYTF
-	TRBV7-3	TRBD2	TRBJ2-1	TGTGCCAGCAGCTTAAGCGGGAGGTTTTACAATGAGCAGTTCTTC	CASSLSGRFYNEQFF
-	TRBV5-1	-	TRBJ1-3	TGCGCCAGCAGCTTGGGGGGATCCGGAAACACCATATATTTT	CASSLGGSGNTIYF
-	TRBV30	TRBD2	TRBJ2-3	TGTGCCTGGACGGTCGGTAGCGGGAGGGCAGATACGCAGTATTTT	CAWTVGSGRADTQYF
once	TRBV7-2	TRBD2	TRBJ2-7	TGTGCCAGCAGCGGGCGGGGGGGCAGGTCCTACGAGCAGTACTTC	CASSGRGGRSYEQYF
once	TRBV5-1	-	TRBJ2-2	TGCGCCAGCAGCTTGGTGGCAGGGAGAAAGGCCGGGGAGCTGTTTTTT	CASSLVAGRKAGELFF
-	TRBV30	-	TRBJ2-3	TGTGCCTGGAGTGTTGCAACAGATACGCAGTATTTT	CAWSVATDTQYF
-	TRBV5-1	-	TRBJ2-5	TGCGCCAGCAGCATAGCCGGGGAGACCCAGTACTTC	CASSIAGETQYF
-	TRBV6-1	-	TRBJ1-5	TGTGCCAGCAGTGAATTCTTCTTGGGCAATCAGCCCCAGCATTTT	CASSEFFLGNQPQHF
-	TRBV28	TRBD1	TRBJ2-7	TGTGCCAGCAGTTCCCCGGGACAGGGGGCCTACGAGCAGTACTTC	CASSSPGQGAYEQYF
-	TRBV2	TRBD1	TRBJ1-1	TGTGCCAGCACTTCGACAGGGTTCACTGAAGCTTTCTTT	CASTSTGFTEAFF
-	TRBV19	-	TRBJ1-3	TGTGCCAGTAGTATTCTTTCTGGAAACACCATATATTTT	CASSILSGNTIYF
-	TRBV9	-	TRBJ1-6	TGTGCCAGCAGCTTAAGTGGCGGCACCAATTCACCCCTCCACTTT	CASSLSGGTNSPLHF
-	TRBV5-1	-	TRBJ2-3	TGCGCCAGCAGCTTGGGACAGGCTTCTAGCACAGATACGCAGTATTTT	CASSLGQASSTDTQYF
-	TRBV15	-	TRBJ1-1	TGTGCCACCAGCAGAGGCTGGGGGAACACTGAAGCTTTCTTT	CATSRGWGNTEAFF
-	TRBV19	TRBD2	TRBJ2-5	TGTGCCAGTAGTATCACTAGCGGGAGCCGAGAGACCCAGTACTTC	CASSITSGSRETQYF